The T cell receptor (beta chain) described here comes from a study of T cells in Graves' hyperthyroidism and ophthalmopathy. Findings of the study overall: Most thyroid clonotypes that were expanded above 0.001 also turned up in blood.

Clinical symptoms, serum thyroxine and TRAb, thyroid ultrasound and orbital computed tomography were used for the diagnoses. This clonotype was observed many times. Its antigen is still unknown. The CDR3 regions of TCR beta were amplified from RNA transcripts. HTBI primers were used for first-round RT-PCR of the TCR CDR3. TCRdb fed the multiplex PCR reads into MiXCR, producing one record per CDR3 protein. Altogether 480,000 or so distinct CDR3 sequences are present, 46% being singletons, with the ten largest covering about 45%. The receptor was derived from an adult woman with Graves' disease, either hyperthyroidism or ophthalmopathy (not recorded which). What was sequenced was peripheral blood or thyroid tissue (not recorded which).

The CDR3 here is CASSALPGELFF. The CDR3 region has the DNA TGTGCCAGCAGTGCCCTACCCGGGGAGCTGTTTTTT. The V and J genes are TRBV2 and TRBJ2-2; D is unclear. V dropped 4 bases and J dropped 6 bases, with 6 bases sitting between them. This CDR3 has 12 amino acids. CDR1 is SNHLY and CDR2 is FYNNEI in the germline V gene.